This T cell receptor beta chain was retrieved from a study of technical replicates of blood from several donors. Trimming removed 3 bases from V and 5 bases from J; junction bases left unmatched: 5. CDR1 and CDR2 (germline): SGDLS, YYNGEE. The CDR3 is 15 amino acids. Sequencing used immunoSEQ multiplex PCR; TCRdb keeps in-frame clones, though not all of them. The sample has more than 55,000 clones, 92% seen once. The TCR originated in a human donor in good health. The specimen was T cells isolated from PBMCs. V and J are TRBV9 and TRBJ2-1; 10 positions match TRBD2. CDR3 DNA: TGTGCCAGCAGCGGAGGACTAGCGGAAAACAATGAGCAGTTCTTC. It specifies CASSGGLAENNEQFF.